These T cell receptor beta chains were read from a single sample in a study of cytomegalovirus exposure and HLA in healthy donors. Clones were read by immunoSEQ multiplex PCR, and TCRdb kept only the in-frame ones, dropping some. This sample's table has about 130,000 clones. Sequencing input: PBMCs. Receptor source: a man aged 30 to 39 in good health and CMV-seronegative. Each CDR3 is given with its conserved first and last residue. The order of the fields is V gene, D gene, J gene, CDR3 DNA, CDR3 protein. The D gene is left open where the match is weak.

v_gene: TRBV6-5
d_gene: TRBD2
j_gene: TRBJ2-7
CDR3nt: TGTGCCAGCAGTTTTGGACTAGGAATGAGCTACGAGCAGTACTTC
CDR3aa: CASSFGLGMSYEQYF

v_gene: TRBV6-1
d_gene: NA
j_gene: TRBJ2-5
CDR3nt: TGTGCCAGCAGACGAACCGGGACACTAGAGACCCAGTACTTC
CDR3aa: CASRRTGTLETQYF

v_gene: TRBV7-2
d_gene: TRBD1
j_gene: TRBJ2-7
CDR3nt: TGTGCCAGCAGCTTATCCCGAGACAGGGGGTACGAGCAGTACTTC
CDR3aa: CASSLSRDRGYEQYF

v_gene: TRBV28
d_gene: TRBD2
j_gene: TRBJ2-3
CDR3nt: TGTGCCAGCAGGCGGACTAGCGGGGAGGATCCAGATACGCAGTATTTT
CDR3aa: CASRRTSGEDPDTQYF

v_gene: TRBV28
d_gene: NA
j_gene: TRBJ1-1
CDR3nt: TGTGCCAGCAGCCCGGATGACTGGACTGAAGCTTTCTTT
CDR3aa: CASSPDDWTEAFF

v_gene: TRBV27
d_gene: NA
j_gene: TRBJ2-3
CDR3nt: TGTGCCAGCAGTCCCTATCTAAGCACAGATACGCAGTATTTT
CDR3aa: CASSPYLSTDTQYF

v_gene: TRBV4-2
d_gene: TRBD2
j_gene: TRBJ2-3
CDR3nt: TGTGCCAGCAGCCAAGATCCGGGAGGGACTAGCGGAGCCCTTAGCACAGATACGCAGTATTTT
CDR3aa: CASSQDPGGTSGALSTDTQYF

v_gene: TRBV9
d_gene: NA
j_gene: TRBJ1-1
CDR3nt: TGTGCCAGCAGCGCCGTCACAGGGTTCACTGAAGCTTTCTTT
CDR3aa: CASSAVTGFTEAFF

v_gene: TRBV7-3
d_gene: NA
j_gene: TRBJ2-1
CDR3nt: TGTGCCAGCAGCCCCCGGAGGGGCAATGAGCAGTTCTTC
CDR3aa: CASSPRRGNEQFF

v_gene: TRBV28
d_gene: NA
j_gene: TRBJ2-3
CDR3nt: TGTGCCAGCAGTTCTCCTGGCACAGATACGCAGTATTTT
CDR3aa: CASSSPGTDTQYF

v_gene: TRBV7-9
d_gene: TRBD2
j_gene: TRBJ2-1
CDR3nt: TGTGCCAGTGCACGGGAGGCTAGCTCCTACAATGAGCAGTTCTTC
CDR3aa: CASAREASSYNEQFF

v_gene: TRBV30
d_gene: NA
j_gene: TRBJ1-3
CDR3nt: TGTGCCTGGAGAAAGCTGGGGACCGCCCGGGACACCATATGTTTT
CDR3aa: CAWRKLGTARDTICF

v_gene: TRBV7-9
d_gene: NA
j_gene: TRBJ1-1
CDR3nt: TGTGCCAGCAGGGGGGAGGGTTTCTACATGAACACTGAAGCTTTCTTT
CDR3aa: CASRGEGFYMNTEAFF

v_gene: TRBV6-6
d_gene: NA
j_gene: TRBJ1-3
CDR3nt: TGTGCCATCCTCTCTGGAAACACCATATATTTT
CDR3aa: CAILSGNTIYF

v_gene: TRBV4-1
d_gene: TRBD2
j_gene: TRBJ2-5
CDR3nt: TGCGCCAGCAGCCACAGGCCGCTAGCGGGAGGAGGAGAGACCCAGTACTTC
CDR3aa: CASSHRPLAGGGETQYF

v_gene: TRBV11-2
d_gene: NA
j_gene: TRBJ1-6
CDR3nt: TGTGCCAGCAGAAGAATAGGCCAGGCCAATTCACCCCTCCACTTT
CDR3aa: CASRRIGQANSPLHF

v_gene: TRBV30
d_gene: NA
j_gene: TRBJ1-2
CDR3nt: TGTGCCTGGAGTGTCGGAGGCGTTCTCGGAGGCTATGGCTACACCTTC
CDR3aa: CAWSVGGVLGGYGYTF

v_gene: TRBV2
d_gene: TRBD1
j_gene: TRBJ1-1
CDR3nt: TGTGCCAGCAGGGCTGGACAGGTGATCGATGAAGCTTTCTTT
CDR3aa: CASRAGQVIDEAFF

v_gene: TRBV19
d_gene: TRBD1
j_gene: TRBJ2-1
CDR3nt: TGTGCCACCCGACAGGGGAGCTCCTACAATGAGCAGTTCTTC
CDR3aa: CATRQGSSYNEQFF

v_gene: TRBV30
d_gene: NA
j_gene: TRBJ1-1
CDR3nt: TGTGCCTGGACTAAGACTCAGAACACTGAAGCTTTCTTT
CDR3aa: CAWTKTQNTEAFF

v_gene: TRBV7-8
d_gene: TRBD2
j_gene: TRBJ2-3
CDR3nt: TGTGCCAGCAGCTTGATGGGACTAGTATCAGATACGCAGTATTTT
CDR3aa: CASSLMGLVSDTQYF

v_gene: TRBV18
d_gene: TRBD1
j_gene: TRBJ2-7
CDR3nt: TGTGCCAGCTCACCGGGACAGGGTACAAACGAGCAGTACTTC
CDR3aa: CASSPGQGTNEQYF

v_gene: TRBV28
d_gene: TRBD1
j_gene: TRBJ1-1
CDR3nt: TGTGCCAGCAGAACAGCAGGGGGTCGGAACACTGAAGCTTTCTTT
CDR3aa: CASRTAGGRNTEAFF

v_gene: TRBV27
d_gene: TRBD1
j_gene: TRBJ1-5
CDR3nt: TGTGCCAGCAGTTTATCCGGGACAGGGTATCAGCCCCAGCATTTT
CDR3aa: CASSLSGTGYQPQHF

v_gene: TRBV19
d_gene: NA
j_gene: TRBJ1-5
CDR3nt: TGTGCCAGTAGTCAGGACAGAAGGGGCAATCAGCCCCAGCATTTT
CDR3aa: CASSQDRRGNQPQHF

v_gene: TRBV6-5
d_gene: NA
j_gene: TRBJ2-7
CDR3nt: TGTGCCAGCAGTTACGGGTTGGAGGGCACCTACGAGCAGTACTTC
CDR3aa: CASSYGLEGTYEQYF

v_gene: TRBV20-1
d_gene: NA
j_gene: TRBJ1-2
CDR3nt: TGCAGTGCTAGCGTGAACTATGGCTACACCTTC
CDR3aa: CSASVNYGYTF

v_gene: TRBV7-2
d_gene: NA
j_gene: TRBJ2-7
CDR3nt: TGTGCCAGCATGATGGGGGCCTGGAGGAACGAGCAGTACTTC
CDR3aa: CASMMGAWRNEQYF

v_gene: TRBV4-2
d_gene: TRBD2
j_gene: TRBJ2-7
CDR3nt: TGTGCCAGCAGCCAAGAGCTAGCGGGTTACTACGAGCAGTACTTC
CDR3aa: CASSQELAGYYEQYF

v_gene: TRBV5-6
d_gene: TRBD2
j_gene: TRBJ2-2
CDR3nt: TGTGCCCCAGCGGGGAACCCAAGGAAGGGGAAGAACACCGGGGAGCTGTTTTTT
CDR3aa: CAPAGNPRKGKNTGELFF

v_gene: TRBV5-1
d_gene: TRBD1
j_gene: TRBJ2-1
CDR3nt: TGCGCCAGCAGCTTGGGGACAGGGGGCGACTACAATGAGCAGTTCTTC
CDR3aa: CASSLGTGGDYNEQFF

v_gene: TRBV7-9
d_gene: TRBD2
j_gene: TRBJ2-2
CDR3nt: TGTGCCAGCAGCCCCCCGGTTGCTAGCGGGAGTGGGAACACCGGGGAGCTGTTTTTT
CDR3aa: CASSPPVASGSGNTGELFF

v_gene: TRBV28
d_gene: NA
j_gene: TRBJ1-1
CDR3nt: TGTGCCAGCAGTTTCGGAGTAGTAATTGGTCTGGGAGTGAACACTGAAGCTTTCTTT
CDR3aa: CASSFGVVIGLGVNTEAFF

v_gene: TRBV6-4
d_gene: NA
j_gene: TRBJ2-1
CDR3nt: TGTGCCAGCAGTGACACGGCGGAGACCTACAATGAGCAGTTCTTC
CDR3aa: CASSDTAETYNEQFF

v_gene: TRBV7-9
d_gene: NA
j_gene: TRBJ2-1
CDR3nt: TGTGCCGTCGGGAATGAGCAGTTCTTC
CDR3aa: CAVGNEQFF

v_gene: TRBV4-3
d_gene: NA
j_gene: TRBJ1-3
CDR3nt: TGCGCCAGCAGCCACACAGGCGACGCCATATATTTT
CDR3aa: CASSHTGDAIYF

v_gene: TRBV29-1
d_gene: NA
j_gene: TRBJ1-4
CDR3nt: TGCAGCGTTGTCGTGGCAGGGAAATGGGAAAAACTGTTTTTT
CDR3aa: CSVVVAGKWEKLFF

v_gene: TRBV5-1
d_gene: TRBD1
j_gene: TRBJ2-7
CDR3nt: TGCGCCAGCAGCTTGGCAGCGACAGGGGGTAGCGAGCAGTACTTC
CDR3aa: CASSLAATGGSEQYF

v_gene: TRBV29-1
d_gene: TRBD2
j_gene: TRBJ2-2
CDR3nt: TGCAGCGTTGGGCTAGCGGGTGCCGGGGAGCTGTTTTTT
CDR3aa: CSVGLAGAGELFF

v_gene: TRBV7-2
d_gene: NA
j_gene: TRBJ2-3
CDR3nt: TGTGCCAGCAGCTCCTTCCCGTTGTCCGCAGATACGCAGTATTTT
CDR3aa: CASSSFPLSADTQYF

v_gene: TRBV2
d_gene: NA
j_gene: TRBJ2-5
CDR3nt: TGTGCCAGCAGTGGGTACACCCCCGAAGAGACCCAGTACTTC
CDR3aa: CASSGYTPEETQYF

v_gene: TRBV28
d_gene: NA
j_gene: TRBJ2-1
CDR3nt: TGTGCCAGCAGTTTAAAGGCGGACAGCCGAGGTGGTGAGCAGTTCTTC
CDR3aa: CASSLKADSRGGEQFF

v_gene: TRBV29-1
d_gene: NA
j_gene: TRBJ2-3
CDR3nt: TGCAGCGTTGACGGATACGAGGGGGATGACTACACAGATACGCAGTATTTT
CDR3aa: CSVDGYEGDDYTDTQYF

v_gene: TRBV5-1
d_gene: NA
j_gene: TRBJ1-2
CDR3nt: TGCGCCAGCAGCAGGGAGTCTGATGGCTACACCTTC
CDR3aa: CASSRESDGYTF